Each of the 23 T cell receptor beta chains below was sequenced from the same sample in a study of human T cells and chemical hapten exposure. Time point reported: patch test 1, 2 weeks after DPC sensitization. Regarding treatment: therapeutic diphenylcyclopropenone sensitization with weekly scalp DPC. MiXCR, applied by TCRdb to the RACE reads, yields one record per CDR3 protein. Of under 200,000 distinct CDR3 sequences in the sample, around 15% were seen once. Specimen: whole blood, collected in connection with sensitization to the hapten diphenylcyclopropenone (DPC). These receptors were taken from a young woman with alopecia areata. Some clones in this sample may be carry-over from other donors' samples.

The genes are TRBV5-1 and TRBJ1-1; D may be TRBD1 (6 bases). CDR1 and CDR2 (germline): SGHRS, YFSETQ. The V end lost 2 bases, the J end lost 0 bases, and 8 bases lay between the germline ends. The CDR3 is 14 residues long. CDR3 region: CASSFYRVNTEAFF. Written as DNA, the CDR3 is TGCGCCAGCAGCTTCTACAGGGTGAACACTGAAGCTTTCTTT.

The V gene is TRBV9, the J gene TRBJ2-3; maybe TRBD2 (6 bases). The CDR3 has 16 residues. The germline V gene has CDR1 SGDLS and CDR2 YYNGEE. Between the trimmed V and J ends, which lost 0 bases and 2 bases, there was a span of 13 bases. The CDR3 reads CASSVGASDYTDTQYF. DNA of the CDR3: TGTGCCAGCAGCGTAGGGGCTAGCGATTACACAGATACGCAGTATTTT.

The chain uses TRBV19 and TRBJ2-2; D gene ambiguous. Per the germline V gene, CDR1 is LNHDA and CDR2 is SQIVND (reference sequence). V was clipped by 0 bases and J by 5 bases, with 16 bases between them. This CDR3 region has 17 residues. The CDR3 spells CASSIDPRPGSTGELFF. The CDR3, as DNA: TGTGCCAGTAGTATAGACCCAAGGCCGGGTTCGACCGGGGAGCTGTTTTTT.

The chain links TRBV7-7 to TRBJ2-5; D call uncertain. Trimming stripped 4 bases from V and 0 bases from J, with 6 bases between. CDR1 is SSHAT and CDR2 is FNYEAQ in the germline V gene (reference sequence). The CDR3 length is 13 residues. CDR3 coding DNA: TGTGCCAGCAGCTCCTCCGACCAAGAGACCCAGTACTTC. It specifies CASSSSDQETQYF.

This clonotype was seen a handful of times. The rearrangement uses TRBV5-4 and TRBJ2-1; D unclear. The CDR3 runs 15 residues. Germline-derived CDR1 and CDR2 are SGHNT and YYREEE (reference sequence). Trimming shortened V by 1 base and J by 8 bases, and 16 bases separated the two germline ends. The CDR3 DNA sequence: TGTGCCAGCAGCTTGCTGCTGACTGGATTCGATGAGCAGTTCTTC. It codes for CASSLLLTGFDEQFF.

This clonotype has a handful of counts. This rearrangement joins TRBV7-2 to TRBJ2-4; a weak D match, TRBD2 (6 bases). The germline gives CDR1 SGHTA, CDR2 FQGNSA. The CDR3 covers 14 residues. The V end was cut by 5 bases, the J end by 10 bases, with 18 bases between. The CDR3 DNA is TGTGCCAGCAGCCTAACTGTCGGGGGAACGATTCAGTACTTC. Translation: CASSLTVGGTIQYF.

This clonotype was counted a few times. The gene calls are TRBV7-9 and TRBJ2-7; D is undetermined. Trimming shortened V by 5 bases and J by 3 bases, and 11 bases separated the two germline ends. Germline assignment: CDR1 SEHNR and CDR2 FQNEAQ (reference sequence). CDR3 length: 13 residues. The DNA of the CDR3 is TGTGCCAGCAGCCGAGACACTCACTACGAGCAGTACTTC. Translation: CASSRDTHYEQYF.

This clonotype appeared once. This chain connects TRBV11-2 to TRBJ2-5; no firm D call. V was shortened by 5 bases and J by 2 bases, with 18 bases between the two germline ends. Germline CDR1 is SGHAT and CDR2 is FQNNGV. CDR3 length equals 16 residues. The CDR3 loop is CASSPKQSQIQETQYF. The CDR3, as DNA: TGTGCCAGCAGCCCCAAACAGAGTCAGATACAAGAGACCCAGTACTTC.

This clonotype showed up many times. The chain's CDR3 is CAWRATQGTGELFF. As DNA, the CDR3 is TGTGCCTGGAGGGCTACACAGGGAACCGGGGAGCTGTTTTTT. The V and J genes are TRBV30 and TRBJ2-2; tentative D call: TRBD1 (6 bases). CDR1 and CDR2 from the germline V gene are GTSNPN and SVGIG (reference sequence). This CDR3 has 14 amino acids. V was clipped by 3 bases and J by 5 bases, with 13 bases between them.

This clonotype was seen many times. The CDR3 bases are TGTGCCAGCAGCGGGCCCTACGAGCAGTACTTC. This encodes CASSGPYEQYF. The chain couples TRBV2 to TRBJ2-7, with D uncertain. The V and J ends lost 6 bases and 2 bases respectively, with 5 bases between them. CDR1 SNHLY and CDR2 FYNNEI come from the germline V gene. The CDR3 length is 11 residues.

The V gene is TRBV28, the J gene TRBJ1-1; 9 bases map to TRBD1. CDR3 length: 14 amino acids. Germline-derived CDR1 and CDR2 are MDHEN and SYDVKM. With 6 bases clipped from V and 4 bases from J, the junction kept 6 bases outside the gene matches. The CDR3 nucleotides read TGTGCCAGCAGAATAGACAGGGGGAGCACTGAAGCTTTCTTT. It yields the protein CASRIDRGSTEAFF.

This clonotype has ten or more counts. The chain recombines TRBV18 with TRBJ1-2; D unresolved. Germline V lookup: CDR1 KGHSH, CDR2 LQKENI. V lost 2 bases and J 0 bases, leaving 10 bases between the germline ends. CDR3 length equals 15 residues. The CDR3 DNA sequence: TGTGCCAGCTCACCAACGGCAGACGCTAACTATGGCTACACCTTC. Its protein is CASSPTADANYGYTF.

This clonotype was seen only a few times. CDR3 in amino acids: CATSASWLTDTQYF. Here the CDR3 DNA reads TGTGCCACCTCGGCTAGCTGGTTGACAGATACGCAGTATTTT. The V gene is TRBV27, the J gene TRBJ2-3; D might be TRBD2 (5 bases). The germline V gene has CDR1 MNHEY and CDR2 SMNVEV (reference sequence). V was trimmed by 10 bases and J by 3 bases, leaving 17 bases between them. The CDR3 spans 14 residues.

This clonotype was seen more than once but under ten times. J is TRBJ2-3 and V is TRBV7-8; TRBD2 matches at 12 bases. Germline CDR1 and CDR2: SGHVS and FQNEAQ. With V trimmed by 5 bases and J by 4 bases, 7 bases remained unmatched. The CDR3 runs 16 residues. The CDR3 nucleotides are TGTGCCAGCAGCCTCCCTAGCGGGAGGGGCTCAGATACGCAGTATTTT. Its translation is CASSLPSGRGSDTQYF.

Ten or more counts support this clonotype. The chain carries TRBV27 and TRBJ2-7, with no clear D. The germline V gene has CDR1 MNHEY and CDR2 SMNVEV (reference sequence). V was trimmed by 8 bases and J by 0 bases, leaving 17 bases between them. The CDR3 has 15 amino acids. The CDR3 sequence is CASGFLGRSSYEQYF. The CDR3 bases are TGTGCCAGCGGCTTCCTGGGTCGCAGCTCCTACGAGCAGTACTTC.

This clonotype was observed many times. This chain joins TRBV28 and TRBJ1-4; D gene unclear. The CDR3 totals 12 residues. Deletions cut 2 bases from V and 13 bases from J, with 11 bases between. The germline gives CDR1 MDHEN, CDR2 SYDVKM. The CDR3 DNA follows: TGTGCCAGCAGTTTAGACCGGGCGACACTGTTTTTT. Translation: CASSLDRATLFF.

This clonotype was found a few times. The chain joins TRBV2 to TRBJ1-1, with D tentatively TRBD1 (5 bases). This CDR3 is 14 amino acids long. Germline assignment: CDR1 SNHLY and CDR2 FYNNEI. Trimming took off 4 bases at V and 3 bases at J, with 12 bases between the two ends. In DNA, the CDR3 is TGTGCCAGCAGTGGCCCCAGGGTTGACACTGAAGCTTTCTTT. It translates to CASSGPRVDTEAFF. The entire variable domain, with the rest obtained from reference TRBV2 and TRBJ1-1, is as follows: EPEVTQTPSHQVTQMGQEVILRCVPISNHLYFYWYRQILGQKVEFLVSFYNNEISEKSEIFDDQFSVERPDGSNFTLKIRSTKLEDSAMYFCASSGPRVDTEAFFGQGTRLTVV.

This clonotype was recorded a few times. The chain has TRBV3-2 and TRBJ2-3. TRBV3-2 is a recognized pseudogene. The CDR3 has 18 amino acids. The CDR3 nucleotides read TGTGCCAGCAGCCAAGATGAGATAGGTCGATGGGACACAGATACGCAGTATTTT. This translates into CASSQDEIGRWDTDTQYF.

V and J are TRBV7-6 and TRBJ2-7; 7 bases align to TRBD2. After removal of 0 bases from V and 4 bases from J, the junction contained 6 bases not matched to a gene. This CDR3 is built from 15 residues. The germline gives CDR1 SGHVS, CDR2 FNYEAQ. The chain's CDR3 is CASSLAAGAAYEQYF. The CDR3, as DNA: TGTGCCAGCAGCTTAGCGGCGGGAGCTGCGTACGAGCAGTACTTC. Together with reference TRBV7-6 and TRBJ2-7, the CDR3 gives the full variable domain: GAGVSQSPRYKVTKRGQDVALRCDPISGHVSLYWYRQALGQGPEFLTYFNYEAQQDKSGLPNDRFSAERPEGSISTLTIQRTEQRDSAMYRCASSLAAGAAYEQYFGPGTRLTVT.

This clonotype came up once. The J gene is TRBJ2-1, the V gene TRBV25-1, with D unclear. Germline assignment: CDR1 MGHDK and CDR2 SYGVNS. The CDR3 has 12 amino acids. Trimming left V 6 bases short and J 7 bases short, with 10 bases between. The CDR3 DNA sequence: TGTGCCAGCAGCCTGGGATTGAATGAGCAGTTCTTC. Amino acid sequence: CASSLGLNEQFF.

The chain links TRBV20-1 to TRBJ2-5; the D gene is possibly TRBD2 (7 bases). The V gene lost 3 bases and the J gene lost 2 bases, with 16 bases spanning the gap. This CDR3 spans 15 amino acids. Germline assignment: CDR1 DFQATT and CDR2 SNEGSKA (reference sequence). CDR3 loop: CSARLVGGAQETQYF. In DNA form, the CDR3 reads TGCAGTGCTAGGCTAGTGGGGGGGGCACAAGAGACCCAGTACTTC.

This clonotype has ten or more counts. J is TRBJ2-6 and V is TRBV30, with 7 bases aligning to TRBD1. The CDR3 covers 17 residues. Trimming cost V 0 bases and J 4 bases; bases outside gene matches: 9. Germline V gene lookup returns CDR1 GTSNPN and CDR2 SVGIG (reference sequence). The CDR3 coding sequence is TGTGCCTGGAGTGTTACAGGGGCTGGACGGGGGGCCAACGTCCTGACTTTC. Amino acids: CAWSVTGAGRGANVLTF.

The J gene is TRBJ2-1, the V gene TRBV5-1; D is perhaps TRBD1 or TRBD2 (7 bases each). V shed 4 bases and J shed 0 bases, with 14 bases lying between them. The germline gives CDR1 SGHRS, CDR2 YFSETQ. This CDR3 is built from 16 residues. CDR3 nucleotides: TGCGCCAGCAGCCTCAGCGGGGACAGCTCCTACAATGAGCAGTTCTTC. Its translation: CASSLSGDSSYNEQFF.